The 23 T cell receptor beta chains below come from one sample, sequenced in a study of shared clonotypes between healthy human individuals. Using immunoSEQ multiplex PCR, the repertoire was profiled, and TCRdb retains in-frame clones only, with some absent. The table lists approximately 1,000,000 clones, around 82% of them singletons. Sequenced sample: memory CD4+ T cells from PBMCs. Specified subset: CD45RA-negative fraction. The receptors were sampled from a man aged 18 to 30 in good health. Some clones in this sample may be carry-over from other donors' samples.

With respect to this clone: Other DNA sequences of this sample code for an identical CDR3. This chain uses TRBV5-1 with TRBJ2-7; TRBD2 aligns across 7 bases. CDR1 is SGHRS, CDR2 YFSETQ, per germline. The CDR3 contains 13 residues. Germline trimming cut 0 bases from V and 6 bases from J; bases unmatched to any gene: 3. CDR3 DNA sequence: TGCGCCAGCAGCTTGGGACTAGCTGGCGAGCAGTACTTC. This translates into CASSLGLAGEQYF.

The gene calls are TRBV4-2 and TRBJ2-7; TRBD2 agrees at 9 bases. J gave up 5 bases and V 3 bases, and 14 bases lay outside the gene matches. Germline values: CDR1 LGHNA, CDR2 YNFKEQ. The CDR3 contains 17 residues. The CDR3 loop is CASSQSRGGEGIHEQYF. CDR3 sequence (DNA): TGTGCCAGCAGCCAGTCCCGCGGGGGGGAGGGCATCCACGAGCAGTACTTC.

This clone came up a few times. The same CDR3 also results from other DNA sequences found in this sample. The DNA for the CDR3 is TGTGCCAGCAGCCGGACAGGTTCTTCCTACGAGCAGTACTTC. It is translated as CASSRTGSSYEQYF. The chain has TRBV5-8 and TRBJ2-7; TRBD1 matches at 7 bases. The CDR3 is 14 residues long. Germline V gene lookup returns CDR1 SGHTS and CDR2 YDEGEE. J gave up 1 base and V 4 bases, and 5 bases lay outside the gene matches.

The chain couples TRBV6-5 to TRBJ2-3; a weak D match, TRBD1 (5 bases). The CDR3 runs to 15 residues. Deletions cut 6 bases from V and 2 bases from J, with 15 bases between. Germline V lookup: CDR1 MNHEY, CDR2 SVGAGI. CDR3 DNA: TGTGCCAGCAGGCCAGGGATATCCTACACAGATACGCAGTATTTT. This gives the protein CASRPGISYTDTQYF.

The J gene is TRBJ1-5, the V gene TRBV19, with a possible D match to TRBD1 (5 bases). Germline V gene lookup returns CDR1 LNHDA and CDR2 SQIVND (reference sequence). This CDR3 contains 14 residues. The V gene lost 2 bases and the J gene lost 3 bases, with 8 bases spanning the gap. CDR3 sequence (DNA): TGTGCCAGTAGTATAAGGGGTAACAATCAGCCCCAGCATTTT. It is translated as CASSIRGNNQPQHF.

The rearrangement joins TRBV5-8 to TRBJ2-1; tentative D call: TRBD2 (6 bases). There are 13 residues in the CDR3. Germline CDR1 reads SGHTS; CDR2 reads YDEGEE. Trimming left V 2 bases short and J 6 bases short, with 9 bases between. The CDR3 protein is CASSFRGSNEQFF. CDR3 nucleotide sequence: TGTGCCAGCAGCTTTCGGGGGAGCAATGAGCAGTTCTTC. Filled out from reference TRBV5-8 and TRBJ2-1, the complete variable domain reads EAGVTQSPTHLIKTRGQQATLRCSPISGHTSVYWYQQALGLGLQFLLWYDEGEERNRGNFPPRFSGRQFPNYSSELNVNALELEDSALYLCASSFRGSNEQFFGPGTRLTVL.

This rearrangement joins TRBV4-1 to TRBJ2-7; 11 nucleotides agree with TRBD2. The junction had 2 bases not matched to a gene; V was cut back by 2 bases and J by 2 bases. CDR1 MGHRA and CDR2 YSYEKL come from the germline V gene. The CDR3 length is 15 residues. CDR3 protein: CASSQTTSGTYEQYF. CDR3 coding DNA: TGCGCCAGCAGCCAAACGACTAGCGGGACCTACGAGCAGTACTTC.

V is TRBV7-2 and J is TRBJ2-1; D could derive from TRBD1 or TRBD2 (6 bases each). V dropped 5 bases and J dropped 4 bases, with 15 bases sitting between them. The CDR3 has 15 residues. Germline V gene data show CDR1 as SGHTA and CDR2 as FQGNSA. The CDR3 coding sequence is TGTGCCAGCAGCCTTAGCGGAGGGGGGTACAATGAGCAGTTCTTC. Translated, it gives CASSLSGGGYNEQFF.

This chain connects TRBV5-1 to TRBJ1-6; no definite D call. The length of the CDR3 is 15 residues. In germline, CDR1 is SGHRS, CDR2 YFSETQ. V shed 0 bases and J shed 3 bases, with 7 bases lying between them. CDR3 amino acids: CASSLDRDYNSPLHF. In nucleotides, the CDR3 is TGCGCCAGCAGCTTGGATAGAGACTATAATTCACCCCTCCACTTT.

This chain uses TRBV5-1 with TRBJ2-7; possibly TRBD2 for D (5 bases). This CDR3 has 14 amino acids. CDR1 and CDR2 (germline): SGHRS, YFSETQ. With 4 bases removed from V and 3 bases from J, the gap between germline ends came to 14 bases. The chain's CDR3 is CASSLDGLDYEQYF. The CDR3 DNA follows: TGCGCCAGCAGCCTAGACGGACTTGACTACGAGCAGTACTTC.

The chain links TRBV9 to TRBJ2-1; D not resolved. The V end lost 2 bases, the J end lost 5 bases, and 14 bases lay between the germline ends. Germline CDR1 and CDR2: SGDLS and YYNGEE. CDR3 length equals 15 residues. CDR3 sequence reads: CASSVTDSRHNEQFF. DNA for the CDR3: TGTGCCAGCAGCGTCACGGATTCCCGGCACAATGAGCAGTTCTTC.

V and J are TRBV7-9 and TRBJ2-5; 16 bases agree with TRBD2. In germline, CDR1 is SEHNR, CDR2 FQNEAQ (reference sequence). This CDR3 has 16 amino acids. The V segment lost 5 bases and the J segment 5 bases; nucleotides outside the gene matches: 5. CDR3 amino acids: CASSLGTSGRGETQYF. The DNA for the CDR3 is TGTGCCAGCAGCCTCGGGACTAGCGGGAGGGGTGAGACCCAGTACTTC.

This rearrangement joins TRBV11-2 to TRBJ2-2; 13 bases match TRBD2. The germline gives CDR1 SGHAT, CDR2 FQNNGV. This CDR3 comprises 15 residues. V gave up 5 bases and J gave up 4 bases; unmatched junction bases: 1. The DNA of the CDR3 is TGTGCCAGCAGCCGGACTAGCGGGAGCACCGGGGAGCTGTTTTTT. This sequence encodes CASSRTSGSTGELFF. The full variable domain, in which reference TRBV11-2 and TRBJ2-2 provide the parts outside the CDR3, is EAGVAQSPRYKIIEKRQSVAFWCNPISGHATLYWYQQILGQGPKLLIQFQNNGVVDDSQLPKDRFSAERLKGVDSTLKIQPAKLEDSAVYLCASSRTSGSTGELFFGEGSRLTVL.

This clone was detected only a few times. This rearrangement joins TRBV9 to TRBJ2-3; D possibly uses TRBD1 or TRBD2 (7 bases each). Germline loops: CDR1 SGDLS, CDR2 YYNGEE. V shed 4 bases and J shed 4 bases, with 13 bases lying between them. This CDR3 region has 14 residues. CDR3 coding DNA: TGTGCCAGCAGCCCACCAGGGGGGGCAGATACGCAGTATTTT. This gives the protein CASSPPGGADTQYF.

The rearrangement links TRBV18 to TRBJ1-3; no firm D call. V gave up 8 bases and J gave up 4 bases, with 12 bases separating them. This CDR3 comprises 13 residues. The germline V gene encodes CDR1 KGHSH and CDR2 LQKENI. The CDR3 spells CASQKPGGNTIYF. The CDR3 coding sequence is TGTGCCAGCCAAAAGCCGGGAGGAAACACCATATATTTT. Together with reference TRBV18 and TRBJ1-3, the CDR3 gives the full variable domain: NAGVMQNPRHLVRRRGQEARLRCSPMKGHSHVYWYRQLPEEGLKFMVYLQKENIIDESGMPKERFSAEFPKEGPSILRIQQVVRGDSAAYFCASQKPGGNTIYFGEGSWLTVV.

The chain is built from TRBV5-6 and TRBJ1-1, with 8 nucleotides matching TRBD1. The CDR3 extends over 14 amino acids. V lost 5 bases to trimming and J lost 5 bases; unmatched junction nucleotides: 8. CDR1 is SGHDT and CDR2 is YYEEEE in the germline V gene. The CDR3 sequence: CASRTGVGGTEAFF. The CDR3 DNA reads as TGTGCCAGCAGGACAGGGGTAGGAGGAACTGAAGCTTTCTTT.

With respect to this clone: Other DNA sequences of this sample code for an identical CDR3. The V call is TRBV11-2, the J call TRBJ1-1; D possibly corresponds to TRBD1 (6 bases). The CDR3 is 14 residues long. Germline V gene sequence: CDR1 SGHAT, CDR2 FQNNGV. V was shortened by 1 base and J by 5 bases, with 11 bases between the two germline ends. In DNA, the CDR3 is TGTGCCAGCAGCTTAGTAGGGGGTGGGACTGAAGCTTTCTTT. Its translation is CASSLVGGGTEAFF.

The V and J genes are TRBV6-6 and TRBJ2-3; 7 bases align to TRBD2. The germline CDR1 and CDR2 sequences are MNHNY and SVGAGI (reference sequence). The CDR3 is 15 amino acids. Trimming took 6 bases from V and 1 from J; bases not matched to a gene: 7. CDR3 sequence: CASSSGSGRTDTQYF. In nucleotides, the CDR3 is TGTGCCAGCAGCAGTGGTAGCGGGCGCACAGATACGCAGTATTTT.

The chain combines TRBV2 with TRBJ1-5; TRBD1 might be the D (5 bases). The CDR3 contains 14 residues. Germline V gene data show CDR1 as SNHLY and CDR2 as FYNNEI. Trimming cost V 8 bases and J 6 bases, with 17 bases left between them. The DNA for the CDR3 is TGTGCCAGCTCGTCCGATCGTCAGGGTCAGCCCCAGCATTTT. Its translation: CASSSDRQGQPQHF.

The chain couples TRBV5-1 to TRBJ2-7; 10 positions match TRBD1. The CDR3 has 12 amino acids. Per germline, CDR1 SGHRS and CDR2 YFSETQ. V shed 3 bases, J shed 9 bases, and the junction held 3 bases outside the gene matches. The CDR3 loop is CASSWGTGVQYF. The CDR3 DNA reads TGCGCCAGCAGCTGGGGGACAGGGGTGCAGTACTTC.

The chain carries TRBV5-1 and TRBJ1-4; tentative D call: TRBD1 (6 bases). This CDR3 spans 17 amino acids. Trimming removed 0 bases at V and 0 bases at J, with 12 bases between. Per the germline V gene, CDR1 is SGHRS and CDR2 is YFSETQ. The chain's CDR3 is CASSLASQGPTNEKLFF. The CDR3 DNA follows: TGCGCCAGCAGCTTGGCCAGCCAGGGGCCAACTAATGAAAAACTGTTTTTT.

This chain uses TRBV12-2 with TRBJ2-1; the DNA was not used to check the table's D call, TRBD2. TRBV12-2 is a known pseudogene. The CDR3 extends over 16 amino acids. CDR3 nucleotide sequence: TGTGCAAGTCGCTTATTGAGGACTAGCGGGAGTATTGAGCAGTTCTTC. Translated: CASRLLRTSGSIEQFF.

CDR3 sequence: CASSDVELSYEQYF. CDR3 nucleotides: TGTGCCAGCAGTGATGTAGAGCTCTCCTACGAGCAGTACTTC. J is TRBJ2-7 and V is TRBV2; D not certain. The germline CDR1 and CDR2 sequences are SNHLY and FYNNEI. Trimming shortened V by 3 bases and J by 0 bases, and 9 bases separated the two germline ends. CDR3 length equals 14 residues.